These T cell receptor beta chains were read from a single sample in a study of spatial heterogeneity in lung cancer. MiXCR, applied by TCRdb to the 5' RACE reads, yields one record per CDR3 protein. The data hold under 45,000 distinct CDR3 sequences, with roughly 7.8% observed a single time. The source was PBMCs, collected at follow-up. The receptors here all came from a male donor with early-stage non-small cell lung cancer. Both conserved end residues are part of each CDR3. D genes are given only for firm matches. A clone size is listed for some rows: how often the clone was seen (once, few, many), or a class if it is expanded.

TRBJ2-5,TRBD2,many,TRBV7-8,TGTGCCAGCATGGGGGGGTTTGAGACCCAGTACTTC,CASMGGFETQYF
TRBJ2-3,NA,NA,TRBV6-5,TGTGCCAGCAGTAGCCACGAGGGGGTTTGGGGAACAGATACGCAGTATTTT,CASSSHEGVWGTDTQYF
TRBJ2-1,TRBD1,many,TRBV24-1,TGTGCCACCAGAGACAGGGGGGAAATGGAGCAGTTCTTC,CATRDRGEMEQFF
TRBJ2-7,TRBD2,many,TRBV20-1,TGCAGTGCAATACCGGGACTAGCGAGAGAGCAGTACTTC,CSAIPGLAREQYF
TRBJ2-2,NA,many,TRBV18,TGTGCCAGCTCACCACCTAGTTCGAACACCGGGGAGCTGTTTTTT,CASSPPSSNTGELFF
TRBJ1-2,NA,many,TRBV12-3/TRBV12-4,TGTGCCAGCAGTTTCGCCGACAGACCCAACTATGGCTACACCTTC,CASSFADRPNYGYTF
TRBJ2-3,NA,many,TRBV7-3,TGTGCCAGCAGCTTACAGGCAGGGAGACTAACTAGCACAGATACGCAGTATTTT,CASSLQAGRLTSTDTQYF
TRBJ2-7,NA,many,TRBV10-3,TGTGCCATCAGTGATGGGCAGGGAACCTACGAGCAGTACTTC,CAISDGQGTYEQYF
TRBJ2-3,NA,many,TRBV12-5,TGTGCTAGCCCTCTAGCGAGCCCGGCCGGACACCCCACAGATACGCAGTATTTT,CASPLASPAGHPTDTQYF
TRBJ2-5,TRBD2,many,TRBV24-1,TGTGCCACCAGTGGAGCGGGGGTTACCCAAGAGACCCAGTACTTC,CATSGAGVTQETQYF